These 9 T cell receptor beta chains share one sample of origin, sequenced in a study of T cell responses to AZD1222 COVID-19 vaccine. Sequenced by immunoSEQ multiplex PCR; TCRdb stores in-frame clones only, minus some. The sample has approximately 57,000 clones, approximately 83% seen once; the top ten hold around 15%. Material: peripheral blood, obtained on day 0 of AZD1222 vaccination. These receptors all stem from an adult in good health.

The chain is built from TRBV5-8 and TRBJ2-4; D might be TRBD1 or TRBD2, each matching 6 bases. Germline CDR1 reads SGHTS; CDR2 reads YDEGEE. With 1 base removed from V and 2 bases from J, the gap between germline ends came to 10 bases. The CDR3 has 15 residues. In DNA form, the CDR3 reads TGTGCCAGCAGCTTGCGGGGGCTATCCAAAAACATTCAGTACTTC. It specifies CASSLRGLSKNIQYF.

This chain connects TRBV7-9 to TRBJ1-4, with D possibly being TRBD1 (6 bases). In germline, CDR1 is SEHNR, CDR2 FQNEAQ (reference sequence). Trimming cost V 5 bases and J 8 bases, with 12 bases left between them. The CDR3 is 13 residues long. CDR3 amino acids: CASSQGGYEKLFF. In DNA, the CDR3 is TGTGCCAGCAGCCAAGGGGGGTACGAAAAACTGTTTTTT.

CDR3 protein: CASSPAGGTEAFF. CDR3 DNA: TGTGCCAGCTCACCCGCGGGAGGTACTGAAGCTTTCTTT. The gene calls are TRBV18 and TRBJ1-1, with no clear D. Germline V CDR1 and CDR2: KGHSH, LQKENI. CDR3 length: 13 residues. V lost 3 bases and J lost 5, with 10 bases in between.

The gene calls are TRBV28 and TRBJ2-6; D ambiguous. Trimming left V 3 bases short and J 3 bases short, with 6 bases between. CDR1 and CDR2 from the germline V gene are MDHEN and SYDVKM. The length of the CDR3 is 14 residues. The CDR3 loop is CASSFTDGANVLTF. Here the CDR3 DNA reads TGTGCCAGCAGTTTCACGGATGGGGCCAACGTCCTGACTTTC.

The chain recombines TRBV6-6 with TRBJ1-1; the D gene is possibly TRBD1 (6 bases). The CDR3 totals 21 residues. Germline V gene lookup returns CDR1 MNHNY and CDR2 SVGAGI (reference sequence). With 5 bases removed from V and 3 bases from J, the gap between germline ends came to 34 bases. The CDR3 DNA follows: TGTGCCAGCAGTCGTCGGGGGCGGTTGCCGGTTCGGTGGGGTTCATACACTGAAGCTTTCTTT. Protein product: CASSRRGRLPVRWGSYTEAFF.

This clone was counted between two and nine times. V gene TRBV7-8 combines with J gene TRBJ1-2; TRBD1 matches at 9 bases. The CDR3 contains 20 residues. CDR1 and CDR2 from the germline V gene are SGHVS and FQNEAQ. J was trimmed by 4 bases and V by 8 bases; bases with no gene match: 26. The DNA of the CDR3 is TGTGCCAGCCGTCCCCATCCCCGGGACAGGGCCACTCTTACGCCCTATGGCTACACCTTC. It specifies CASRPHPRDRATLTPYGYTF.

This clone occurred a few times. This chain joins TRBV29-1 and TRBJ2-7; the D is unclear. CDR3 size: 14 residues. Looked up from germline, CDR1 is SQVTM and CDR2 is ANQGSEA. V was shortened by 1 base and J by 6 bases, with 16 bases between the two germline ends. The CDR3 sequence: CSVEARTNSGEQYF. The CDR3 nucleotides read TGCAGCGTTGAAGCCCGAACGAACTCCGGCGAGCAGTACTTC.

The chain's CDR3 is CASSPLVGPGQYF. The CDR3 DNA follows: TGTGCCAGCAGCCCACTAGTGGGTCCGGGGCAGTACTTC. V is TRBV7-8 and J is TRBJ2-7; TRBD2 might be the D (5 bases). Germline CDR1 SGHVS, CDR2 FQNEAQ. Trimming took off 5 bases at V and 9 bases at J, with 17 bases between the two ends. CDR3 length: 13 amino acids.

This clone has just one count. This rearrangement joins TRBV6-5 to TRBJ1-1; a possible D gene is TRBD1 (5 bases). The length of the CDR3 is 12 residues. The V end lost 5 bases, the J end lost 11 bases, and 15 bases lay between the germline ends. Germline V gene sequence: CDR1 MNHEY, CDR2 SVGAGI. The CDR3 sequence: CASSRTGSEAFF. CDR3 DNA: TGTGCCAGCAGTCGTACAGGCTCCGAGGCTTTCTTT.